This passage covers 9 T cell receptor beta chains from one sample sequenced in a study of T cells in Graves' hyperthyroidism and ophthalmopathy (dated by TCRdb to between 2018 and 2021). The library was built by means of multiplex PCR. The sequencer listed for this sample is Illumina HiSeq 2000. The TCR beta CDR3 regions were amplified from RNA transcripts. For the first round of RT-PCR on the TCR CDR3, the HTBI primer set was used together with the Qiagen OneStep RT-PCR kit. Using fastp at Q25 and MiXCR, TCRdb reprocessed the public reads and kept productive beta chains. Each CDR3 protein appears once, grouped with its most common genes and DNA. The sample data list approximately 560,000 distinct CDR3 sequences, and 15% to 19% of these were observed just once. The biggest ten clones account for around 7.8% of the sample. The sample consisted of blood. Receptors originate from a woman aged 30 to 39 with Graves' hyperthyroidism.

The V and J genes are TRBV4-1 and TRBJ1-2; D gene unclear. CDR1 MGHRA and CDR2 YSYEKL come from the germline V gene. Trimming cost V 3 bases and J 5 bases, with 16 bases left between them. CDR3 length: 15 residues. The CDR3 coding sequence is TGCGCCAGCAGCCAGTCTTTTAGAGGGTTATATGGCTACACCTTC. This translates into CASSQSFRGLYGYTF.

This clonotype has only a few counts. With a much larger clone just one base away, this may be a read error. This chain links TRBV30 with TRBJ1-1; D ambiguous. This CDR3 has 15 amino acids. From germline, CDR1 is GTSNPN and CDR2 SVGIG (reference sequence). The ends were cut back, 5 bases at V and 0 bases at J, with 16 bases in the middle. The CDR3 bases are TGTGCCTGGGGTTCCGCGGTGAAGTTGAACACTGAAGCTTTCTTT. Its protein is CAWGSAVKLNTEAFF.

This clonotype was found many times. This chain uses TRBV12-3 or TRBV12-4 with TRBJ2-1; 8 bases are a match to TRBD2. V shed 2 bases, J shed 7 bases, and the junction held 7 bases outside the gene matches. The CDR3 has 15 residues. The CDR3 spells CASSLLSGSGNEQFF. The CDR3 DNA follows: TGTGCCAGCAGTTTATTAAGCGGGAGCGGGAATGAGCAGTTCTTC.

This clonotype was recorded at least ten times. V is TRBV3-1 and J is TRBJ1-1, with TRBD1 identical over 8 bases. Trimming at V came to 5 bases and at J to 0 bases, leaving 5 bases not matched to a gene. This CDR3 spans 15 amino acids. Germline V gene lookup returns CDR1 LGHDT and CDR2 YNNKEL (reference sequence). This CDR3 is CASSFRTGMNTEAFF. The CDR3 nucleotides are TGTGCCAGCAGCTTTCGGACAGGGATGAACACTGAAGCTTTCTTT.

This clonotype has a handful of counts. This chain connects TRBV6-1 to TRBJ1-4; D is uncertain. CDR1 is MNHNS and CDR2 is SASEGT in the germline V gene. Trimming pared 2 bases from V and 5 bases from J, leaving 9 bases between. This CDR3 comprises 14 residues. This chain's CDR3 is CASSETGSNEKLFF. The CDR3 DNA follows: TGTGCCAGCAGTGAAACCGGGTCAAATGAAAAACTGTTTTTT.

Comments on this clonotype: With a much larger clone just one base away, this may be a read error. This chain joins TRBV18 and TRBJ1-1; the D is unclear. Germline CDR1 KGHSH, CDR2 LQKENI. The CDR3 extends over 14 amino acids. V lost 4 bases to trimming and J lost 6 bases, with 15 bases between them. CDR3 loop: CASSQRRSTAEAFF. In DNA form, the CDR3 reads TGTGCCAGCTCACAAAGACGGTCCACCGCTGAAGCTTTCTTT.

The rearrangement links TRBV10-2 to TRBJ2-7, with D perhaps being TRBD1 or TRBD2 (5 bases each). Trimming removed 5 bases at V and 4 bases at J, with 21 bases between. CDR1 is WSHSY, CDR2 SAAADI, per germline. The CDR3 sequence is 16 residues long. The CDR3 DNA is TGCGCCAGCAGTCCCGGGACGACACCTGGGCTTTACGAGCAGTACTTC. It translates to CASSPGTTPGLYEQYF.

In this sample, this clonotype turned up many times. The chain is built from TRBV28 and TRBJ1-1; TRBD1 aligns across 7 bases. Per the germline V gene, CDR1 is MDHEN and CDR2 is SYDVKM. The CDR3 sequence is 15 residues long. The V and J ends lost 4 bases and 1 base, in that order; junction bases with no gene match: 6. In DNA, the CDR3 is TGTGCCAGCAGTTCAGGGGGACACGCGAACACTGAAGCTTTCTTT. Translating gives CASSSGGHANTEAFF.

This sequence joins TRBV20-1 and TRBJ2-3, with D perhaps TRBD2 (6 bases). Germline-derived CDR1 and CDR2 are DFQATT and SNEGSKA (reference sequence). V was shortened by 6 bases and J by 3 bases, with 16 bases between the two germline ends. The CDR3 length is 14 residues. This CDR3 reads CSASREVETDTQYF. CDR3 coding DNA: TGCAGTGCCTCAAGGGAGGTTGAGACAGATACGCAGTATTTT.